The next 23 T cell receptor beta chains were all read from a single sample in a study of tumor-infiltrating lymphocytes in glioblastoma multiforme. TCRB libraries came from RNA via three nested multiplex PCR rounds. Each CDR3 protein gets one entry after TCRdb re-called the multiplex PCR reads with MiXCR. Here the sample spans 20,000 or so distinct CDR3 sequences, about 70% being singletons. Sequences were obtained from peripheral blood. Receptors originate from a male donor with glioblastoma.

In the case of this clonotype: One junction end does not reproduce the germline sequence, and a read error may be involved. V is TRBV20-1 and J is TRBJ2-1; D may be TRBD2 (5 bases). Germline assignment: CDR1 DFQATT and CDR2 SNEGSKA (reference sequence). The CDR3 loop spans 14 amino acids. This CDR3 reads CSTRWAVSYNEQFF. Written as DNA, the CDR3 is TGCAGTACTAGATGGGCGGTTTCCTACAATGAGCAGTTCTTC.

Points on this clonotype: The conserved closing phenylalanine or tryptophan is absent in this CDR3, likely reflecting a read error. The chain combines TRBV11-2 with TRBJ2-7, with 7 bases fitting TRBD1. Germline trimming cut 3 bases from V and 6 bases from J; bases unmatched to any gene: 20. Looked up from germline, CDR1 is SGHAT and CDR2 is FQNNGV. The CDR3 has 18 amino acids. The CDR3 DNA is TGTGCCAGCAGCTTTCAAGGGGGCGCGTTTCTTTTTCGGGGCGAGCAGTACTCC. This encodes CASSFQGGAFLFRGEQYS.

This clonotype was picked up many times. V usage is TRBV4-1 and J usage is TRBJ2-5, with TRBD1 identical over 10 bases. J gave up 0 bases and V 4 bases, and 5 bases lay outside the gene matches. Germline V gene sequence: CDR1 MGHRA, CDR2 YSYEKL. This CDR3 comprises 16 residues. The CDR3 spells CASSPLGTGDQETQYF. As DNA, the CDR3 is TGCGCCAGCAGCCCATTAGGGACAGGGGACCAAGAGACCCAGTACTTC.

This rearrangement joins TRBV11-2 to TRBJ2-1; D is unclear. CDR1 is SGHAT, CDR2 FQNNGV, per germline. With 6 bases removed from V and 3 bases from J, the gap between germline ends came to 6 bases. The CDR3 is made up of 12 amino acids. The CDR3 region is CASSSNYNEQFF. CDR3 nucleotides: TGTGCCAGCAGTTCCAACTACAATGAGCAGTTCTTC.

Comment on this clonotype: A much larger clone sits a single nucleotide away, making a read error possible. The chain carries TRBV5-1 and TRBJ2-2; D gene unclear. Germline values: CDR1 SGHRS, CDR2 YFSETQ. CDR3 length equals 14 residues. The germline V and J ends were trimmed by 1 base and 3 bases, with 7 bases remaining between them. CDR3 in DNA: TGCGCCAGCAGCTTGAGCGTGGACACCGGGGAGCTGTTTTTT. This codes for CASSLSVDTGELFF.

The chain links TRBV11-2 to TRBJ2-7, with D perhaps assigned TRBD1 or TRBD2 (5 bases each). V shed 0 bases and J shed 7 bases, with 16 bases lying between them. CDR3 size: 15 residues. Germline V gene data show CDR1 as SGHAT and CDR2 as FQNNGV. CDR3 residues: CASSLDHGRGYEQYF. The CDR3 coding sequence is TGTGCCAGCAGCTTAGATCACGGACGGGGCTATGAGCAGTACTTC.

Notes on this clonotype: One end of the junction fails to match germline, which may point to a read error. The CDR3 region is CASSQQSSGSLETQHF. CDR3 nucleotide sequence: TGTGCCAGCAGCCAACAGTCTAGCGGGAGTTTGGAGACCCAGCACTTT. The V call is TRBV4-2, the J call TRBJ2-5, with TRBD2 identical over 10 bases. Looked up from germline, CDR1 is LGHNA and CDR2 is YNFKEQ. The CDR3 loop spans 16 amino acids.

The rearrangement links TRBV29-1 to TRBJ1-1; D call uncertain. The CDR3 is made up of 14 amino acids. Germline V gives CDR1 SQVTM, CDR2 ANQGSEA. The CDR3 sequence is CGIAQGPWVTEAFF. CDR3 coding DNA: TGCGGCATTGCGCAAGGACCCTGGGTCACTGAAGCTTTCTTT.

In this sample, this clonotype turned up many times. This chain connects TRBV28 to TRBJ1-5; 7 nucleotides agree with TRBD1. The CDR3 length is 16 residues. V shed 3 bases, J shed 6 bases, and the junction held 11 bases outside the gene matches. Per the germline V gene, CDR1 is MDHEN and CDR2 is SYDVKM. CDR3 nucleotides: TGTGCCAGCAGTTTTGAGGGGGCCGCTTCTGGTCAGCCCCAGCATTTT. This codes for CASSFEGAASGQPQHF. Full variable domain (rest looked up from reference TRBV28 and TRBJ1-5): DVKVTQSSRYLVKRTGEKVFLECVQDMDHENMFWYRQDPGLGLRLIYFSYDVKMKEKGDIPEGYSVSREKKERFSLILESASTNQTSMYLCASSFEGAASGQPQHFGDGTRLSIL.

The rearrangement links TRBV5-1 to TRBJ2-7; possibly TRBD2 for D (5 bases). CDR3 length equals 14 residues. Germline-derived CDR1 and CDR2 are SGHRS and YFSETQ. The CDR3 is CVNSLSGVPYEQYF. The CDR3 bases are TGCGTCAACAGCTTAAGCGGTGTTCCCTACGAGCAGTACTTC.

For this clonotype: A much larger clonotype is one base distant, so this may be a read error. The CDR3 loop reads CASRKRGNEQFF. The CDR3 coding sequence is TGTGCCAGCAGAAAGAGGGGGAATGAGCAGTTCTTC. The chain uses TRBV28 and TRBJ2-1, with D maybe TRBD1 (6 bases). From germline, CDR1 is MDHEN and CDR2 SYDVKM. CDR3 size: 12 residues. Trimming shortened V by 6 bases and J by 7 bases, and 10 bases separated the two germline ends.

The chain recombines TRBV6-5 with TRBJ2-1, with 8 positions matching TRBD2. Germline CDR1 is MNHEY and CDR2 is SVGAGI. The CDR3 sequence is 13 residues long. Losses at the gene ends were 7 bases for V and 5 bases for J; bases not matched to a gene: 4. CDR3 sequence reads: CASTVAGNNEQFF. CDR3 bases: TGTGCCAGCACCGTAGCGGGAAACAATGAGCAGTTCTTC.

Only one count was recorded for this clonotype. The chain carries TRBV11-2 and TRBJ2-1, with D possibly being TRBD2 (6 bases). Between the trimmed V and J ends, which lost 3 bases and 10 bases, there was a span of 10 bases. Germline CDR1 SGHAT, CDR2 FQNNGV. The CDR3 spans 12 residues. The DNA for the CDR3 is TGTGCCAGCAGCTTTCGAGGGAGGGAGCAGTTCTTC. Protein sequence: CASSFRGREQFF. Combining the CDR3 with reference TRBV11-2 and TRBJ2-1 gives the whole variable domain EAGVAQSPRYKIIEKRQSVAFWCNPISGHATLYWYQQILGQGPKLLIQFQNNGVVDDSQLPKDRFSAERLKGVDSTLKIQPAKLEDSAVYLCASSFRGREQFFGPGTRLTVL.

This sequence joins TRBV10-3 and TRBJ1-2, with TRBD1 identical over 7 bases. The CDR3 runs to 17 residues. CDR1 is ENHRY, CDR2 SYGVKD, per germline. Losses at the gene ends were 4 bases for V and 0 bases for J; bases not matched to a gene: 11. CDR3 DNA: TGTGCCATCAGTGGGGGACAGACAATGACTACTAACTATGGCTACACCTTC. This codes for CAISGGQTMTTNYGYTF.

The gene calls are TRBV7-9 and TRBJ2-3, with D possibly matching TRBD2 (5 bases). The germline V gene has CDR1 SEHNR and CDR2 FQNEAQ (reference sequence). The V gene lost 1 base and the J gene lost 2 bases, with 13 bases spanning the gap. This CDR3 region has 16 residues. The CDR3 region is CASSLGVARLTDTQYF. In DNA, the CDR3 is TGTGCCAGCAGCTTAGGTGTAGCGAGGCTCACAGATACGCAGTATTTT.

For the CDR3, the DNA is TGCAGTGCTAGAGGCTTGGGGTCGGCCACAGATACGCAGTATTTT. Protein product: CSARGLGSATDTQYF. This chain connects TRBV20-1 to TRBJ2-3; D remains unclear. The germline CDR1 and CDR2 sequences are DFQATT and SNEGSKA (reference sequence). The CDR3 has 15 residues. Trimming shortened V by 1 base and J by 2 bases, and 13 bases separated the two germline ends.

V and J are TRBV29-1 and TRBJ1-1; 9 nucleotides align to TRBD1. CDR3 length: 12 residues. The germline V gene encodes CDR1 SQVTM and CDR2 ANQGSEA. The CDR3 nucleotides are TGCGGCGCGGGACAGGGCGGTACTGAAGCTTTCTTT. Amino acids: CGAGQGGTEAFF.

V gene TRBV4-1 combines with J gene TRBJ1-5; 7 nucleotides match TRBD1. Germline CDR1 MGHRA, CDR2 YSYEKL. The CDR3 runs 17 residues. V gave up 1 base and J gave up 0 bases; unmatched junction bases: 6. CDR3 nucleotide sequence: TGCGCCAGCAGCCAAGGGGGACAGTCCTATAGCAATCAGCCCCAGCATTTT. Amino acids: CASSQGGQSYSNQPQHF.

V and J are TRBV11-2 and TRBJ1-2, with D possibly matching TRBD1 (5 bases). The ends were cut back, 2 bases at V and 8 bases at J, with 18 bases in the middle. The germline CDR1 and CDR2 sequences are SGHAT and FQNNGV. This CDR3 has 15 residues. The DNA for the CDR3 is TGTGCCAGCAGCTTAAATCCGGGGCCTCCGCGAGGCTACACCTTC. Translating gives CASSLNPGPPRGYTF.

J is TRBJ2-7 and V is TRBV5-4; a possible D gene is TRBD2 (5 bases). Germline CDR1 and CDR2: SGHNT and YYREEE (reference sequence). This CDR3 has 15 residues. The V gene lost 3 bases and the J gene lost 0 bases, with 13 bases spanning the gap. The CDR3 DNA follows: TGTGCCAGCAGCTCGCTGGGGAGTCGCTCCTACGAGCAGTACTTC. As protein: CASSSLGSRSYEQYF.

This clonotype was detected once. The chain has TRBV11-2 and TRBJ2-1; tentatively, D is TRBD2 (5 bases). This CDR3 contains 16 residues. V lost 1 base to trimming and J lost 0 bases, with 10 bases between them. Germline-derived CDR1 and CDR2 are SGHAT and FQNNGV. DNA for the CDR3: TGTGCCAGCAGCTTAGCTGCCGGGGACTCCTACAATGAGCAGTTCTTC. It encodes CASSLAAGDSYNEQFF.

A note on this clonotype: Being one base from a much bigger clone, this may be a read error. The chain is built from TRBV29-1 and TRBJ1-1; perhaps TRBD1 as D (5 bases). Trimming removed 5 bases from V and 1 base from J, with 17 bases in between. From germline, CDR1 is SQVTM and CDR2 ANQGSEA. The CDR3 is 15 amino acids. The CDR3 bases are TGCAGCGTTCGGCTGGGACTGAGTACGAACACTGAAGCTTTCTTT. Its translation: CSVRLGLSTNTEAFF. The whole variable domain, remainder taken from reference TRBV29-1 and TRBJ1-1, is SAVISQKPSRDICQRGTSLTIQCQVDSQVTMMFWYRQQPGQSLTLIATANQGSEATYESGFVIDKFPISRPNLTFSTLTVSNMSPEDSSIYLCSVRLGLSTNTEAFFGQGTRLTVV.

With regard to this clonotype: This may stem from a read error, because a much larger clone lies one nucleotide away. The CDR3: CASSQDYSPGTQYF. DNA for the CDR3: TGTGCCAGCAGCCAAGATTACAGTCCGGGGACCCAGTACTTC. The rearrangement links TRBV14 to TRBJ2-5; D is ambiguous. V was pared by 0 bases and J by 7 bases, with 12 bases between. Germline CDR1 and CDR2: SGHDN and FVKESK. The CDR3 extends over 14 amino acids. Together with reference TRBV14 and TRBJ2-5, the CDR3 gives the full variable domain: EAGVTQFPSHSVIEKGQTVTLRCDPISGHDNLYWYRRVMGKEIKFLLHFVKESKQDESGMPNNRFLAERTGGTYSTLKVQPAELEDSGVYFCASSQDYSPGTQYFGPGTRLLVL.